This T cell receptor (beta chain) was recorded in a study of regulatory T cells in long-lasting Graves disease. Sequencing libraries for TCR beta were prepared with iRepertoire HTBI primers and Arm-PCR of CDR3 regions. TCRdb re-analysed the multiplex PCR reads in MiXCR, keeping a single row per CDR3 protein. This table has 500,000 to 800,000 distinct CDR3 sequences, 25% to 35% appearing once. The CDR3 runs to 15 residues. V gave up 4 bases and J gave up 9 bases; unmatched junction bases: 7. Germline values: CDR1 SGHTA, CDR2 FQGTGA. Noted time point: persistent/refractory GD, antithyroid drugs over 5 years with positive TRAb. PBMCs were the source of the RNA used for TCR sequencing.

The chain couples TRBV7-3 to TRBJ1-6; 9 nucleotides align to TRBD1. The TCR comes from a female donor with Graves disease. Sequenced material: peripheral blood mononuclear cells (PBMCs), taken when the disease was refractory, from a patient treated with antithyroid drugs. The CDR3 is CASSSSGTGSSPLHF. The CDR3, as DNA: TGTGCCAGCAGCTCATCCGGGACAGGGAGTTCACCCCTCCACTTT.